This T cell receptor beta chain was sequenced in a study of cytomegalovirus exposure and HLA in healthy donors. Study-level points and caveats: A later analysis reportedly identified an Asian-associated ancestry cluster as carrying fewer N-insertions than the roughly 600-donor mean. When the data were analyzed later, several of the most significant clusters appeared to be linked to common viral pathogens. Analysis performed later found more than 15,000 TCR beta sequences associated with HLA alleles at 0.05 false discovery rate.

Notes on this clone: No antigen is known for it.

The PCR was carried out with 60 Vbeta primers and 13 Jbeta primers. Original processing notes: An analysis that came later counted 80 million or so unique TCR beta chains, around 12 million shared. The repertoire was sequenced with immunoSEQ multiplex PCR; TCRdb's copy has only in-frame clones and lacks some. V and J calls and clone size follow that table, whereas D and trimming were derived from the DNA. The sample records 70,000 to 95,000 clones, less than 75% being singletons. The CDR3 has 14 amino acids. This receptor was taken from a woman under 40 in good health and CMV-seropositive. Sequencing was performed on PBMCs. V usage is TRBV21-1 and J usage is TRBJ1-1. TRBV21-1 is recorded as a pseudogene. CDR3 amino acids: CASSKRRKKDCAFF. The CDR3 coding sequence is TGTGCCAGCAGCAAACGAAGGAAGAAGGACTGCGCTTTCTTT.